The subject of this entry is one T cell receptor beta chain. As yet, its antigen is unknown. The investigators reverse transcribed all of the isolated RNA, so they sequenced expressed TCRB transcripts. The protocol was immunoSEQ multiplex PCR, while the TCRdb copy is restricted to in-frame clones and leaves out a portion. This sample has around 200,000 clones, with approximately 13% found just once. There are 16 residues in the CDR3. V gave up 4 bases and J gave up 2 bases; unmatched junction bases: 3. Germline CDR1 SGHRS, CDR2 YFSETQ. Each of the CD4+ naive, central memory, regulatory and stem cell-like memory populations was sorted via CD45RO/CCR7/CD25/CD127/CD95/CD27. This record comes from a study of beta chain features in type 1 diabetes. Study summary: All samples combined gave roughly 100,000,000 sorted cells for examination.

Study findings and constraints: Reads derived from cDNA could over-represent cells showing high TCR expression.

The specimen sequenced was central memory CD4+ T cells from blood. The TCR originated in a woman under 30 in good health. The chain has TRBV5-1 and TRBJ2-3; 14 bases fit TRBD2. DNA for the CDR3: TGCGCCAGCAGCCCGGGACTAGCGGGGGCCACAGATACGCAGTATTTT. This translates into CASSPGLAGATDTQYF.